This T cell receptor (beta chain) was obtained from a study of blood T cells in healthy people across ages. In regard to this clonotype: Its specificity is not known.

Together with a sample-barcoded 5' primer, a J-beta primer mix was included in a second PCR lasting about 7 to 11 cycles. TCRdb reprocessed the 5' RACE reads via MiXCR and lists one record per CDR3 protein. The table includes roughly 860,000 distinct CDR3 sequences, approximately 67% detected once. Broader study findings: Significant beta diversity loss was already apparent by age approximately 42, declining roughly linearly.

The V segment lost 5 bases and the J segment 4 bases; nucleotides outside the gene matches: 8. This CDR3 spans 15 amino acids. Germline loops: CDR1 DFQATT, CDR2 SNEGSKA (reference sequence). Material for sequencing was blood. The chain combines TRBV20-1 with TRBJ1-4, with 9 bases matching TRBD1. The clonotype comes from a man between 25 and 39 years old in good health. CDR3: CSAPRRDRVNEKLFF. The CDR3 DNA is TGCAGTGCTCCTAGGCGGGACAGGGTTAATGAAAAACTGTTTTTT.